These T cell receptor beta chains were read from a single sample in a study of blood T cell repertoires in COVID-19. The data were produced by immunoSEQ multiplex PCR, yet TCRdb's version contains in-frame clones alone and is incomplete. The sample has about 250,000 clones, around 88% seen once. The sample comprised peripheral blood. The receptors derive from a woman in her thirties with COVID-19, enrolled during active disease. CDR3s include the opening cysteine and the closing phenylalanine or tryptophan. The D gene is left open where the match is weak. A row's size may be missing; if present it is once, few, many or a size class.

TRBJ2-2,TRBV5-4,-,-,TGTGCCAGCAGCTTGGGTGTTCCAGCGAACACCGGGGAGCTGTTTTTT,CASSLGVPANTGELFF
TRBJ2-4,TRBV7-8,-,TRBD1,TGTGCCAGCAGCTTAGACAAGGGACAGGCCAAAAACATTCAGTACTTC,CASSLDKGQAKNIQYF
TRBJ1-1,TRBV27,-,TRBD1,TGTGCCAGCAGCCTGACAGGGGACACTGAAGCTTTCTTT,CASSLTGDTEAFF
TRBJ1-2,TRBV6-5,once,TRBD1,TGTGCCAGCAGTTTCCCTCAGGGGGGCGACGGCTACACCTTC,CASSFPQGGDGYTF
TRBJ1-1,TRBV28,-,TRBD1,TGTGCCAGCAGTTTGGGGACAGGGGGCACTCAAGCTTTCTTT,CASSLGTGGTQAFF
TRBJ2-1,TRBV27,-,TRBD2,TGTGCCAGCAGTTTTGTGGGCGGAGGTGGGGGGGGTGAGCAGTTCTTC,CASSFVGGGGGGEQFF
TRBJ1-2,TRBV18,once,-,TGTGCCAGCTCACCGTCTGATGGCTACACCTTC,CASSPSDGYTF
TRBJ1-1,TRBV11-2,-,-,TGTGCCAGCAGCTTAGTGGGACTCCAAATGGCTTTCTTT,CASSLVGLQMAFF
TRBJ2-2,TRBV19,-,TRBD2,TGTACCAGTAGTATCGGGGGGGGCCTCACCGGGGAGCTGTTTTTT,CTSSIGGGLTGELFF
TRBJ1-5,TRBV5-1,-,-,TGCGCCAGCAGCTTGTCTGGGCCCAATCAGCCCCAGCATTTT,CASSLSGPNQPQHF
TRBJ2-3,TRBV5-1,-,TRBD2,TGCGCCAGCAGCTTGGATCCCTGGACTAGCGGAAGCACAGATACGCAGTATTTT,CASSLDPWTSGSTDTQYF
TRBJ1-1,TRBV5-1,-,-,TGCGCCAGCAGCTTGACAGGGATGAGAACTGAAGCTTTCTTT,CASSLTGMRTEAFF
TRBJ2-5,TRBV2,-,-,TGTGCCAGCAGTGAAGGAGGTTCGCAAGAGACCCAGTACTTC,CASSEGGSQETQYF
TRBJ2-1,TRBV3-1/TRBV3-2,-,TRBD1,TGTGCCAGCAGCCAAGGGACAGGGGACTATGAGCAGTTCTTC,CASSQGTGDYEQFF
TRBJ1-2,TRBV28,-,TRBD1,TGTGCCAGCAGGAACACCGGGACAGGGGGACACTATGGCTACACCTTC,CASRNTGTGGHYGYTF
TRBJ2-3,TRBV28,-,-,TGTGCCAGCAGCCTCGGTGGGCACACAGATACGCAGTATTTT,CASSLGGHTDTQYF
TRBJ2-3,TRBV7-2,-,TRBD2,TGTGCCAGCAGCTTCCAGACTAGCGGGGGGGGTGTGGCAACAGATACGCAGTATTTT,CASSFQTSGGGVATDTQYF
TRBJ1-1,TRBV10-3,-,-,TGTGCCATCAGGGGAGTGGATTACACTGAAGCTTTCTTT,CAIRGVDYTEAFF
TRBJ1-1,TRBV19,-,-,TGTGCCAGTAGCCTGACACCGAACACTGAAGCTTTCTTT,CASSLTPNTEAFF
TRBJ2-5,TRBV5-6,-,TRBD2,TGTGCCAGCAGCTTACCGGGGGGACGAGAGACCCAGTACTTC,CASSLPGGRETQYF
TRBJ2-5,TRBV11-2,-,TRBD2,TGTGCCAGCACCCTGGCGGGCGGGAGTCACGAGACCCAGTACTTC,CASTLAGGSHETQYF
TRBJ2-1,TRBV6-2/TRBV6-3,-,TRBD2,TGTGCCAGCAGTTACTCGACTAGCGGGAGGGTCTACGGGGGTAATGAGCAGTTCTTC,CASSYSTSGRVYGGNEQFF